The rows below give T cell receptor beta chains drawn from one sample of a study of cytomegalovirus exposure and HLA in healthy donors. Measured with immunoSEQ multiplex PCR; TCRdb has only the in-frame clones, and not every one. The sample has about 120,000 clones, over 75% seen once. Sequenced material: PBMCs. These receptors originate from a man younger than 35 in good health and CMV-seropositive. The conserved cysteine and the conserved F or W are not part of the CDR3 here.

TRBJ2-1 | TRBV10-3 | 15 | AISESGSSGNYNEQF
TRBJ1-2 | TRBV6-5 | 10 | ASTTGDRGYT
TRBJ2-5 | TRBV13 | 14 | ASSSAGWEDQETQY
TRBJ2-7 | TRBV6-5 | 12 | ASSDTSLHYEQY
TRBJ2-3 | TRBV18 | 11 | ASSPLSTDTQY
TRBJ1-2 | TRBV6-1 | 11 | ASRHRGGSGYT
TRBJ2-7 | TRBV5-1 | 12 | ASSLGDSTYEQY
TRBJ1-1 | TRBV12-5 | 11 | ASGRIGGGEAF
TRBJ1-1 | TRBV9 | 12 | ASSVGSQNTEAF
TRBJ1-2 | TRBV27 | 15 | ASSLLASGEANYGYT
TRBJ2-7 | TRBV30 | 14 | AWSDLPGGVYYEQY
TRBJ1-5 | TRBV10-2 | 11 | ASRDRGGQPQH
TRBJ2-1 | TRBV18 | 12 | ASSPETGRREQF
TRBJ1-2 | TRBV10-2 | 11 | ASSESRALGYT
TRBJ2-5 | TRBV7-9 | 9 | ASRSVGEQY
TRBJ1-5 | TRBV2 | 11 | ASGDRGQQPQH
TRBJ1-1 | TRBV7-9 | 12 | ASSLVGEYTEAF
TRBJ2-1 | TRBV27 | 12 | ASSLGAPYNEQF
TRBJ2-7 | TRBV5-1 | 16 | ASSLAHPGTGAPYEQY
TRBJ2-2 | TRBV13 | 16 | ASSTRDRGRIDTGELF
TRBJ1-1 | TRBV7-9 | 11 | ASSLGGRTEAF
TRBJ2-3 | TRBV28 | 13 | ASSLGLLSTDTQY
TRBJ1-1 | TRBV5-1 | 12 | ASSLQGEYTEAF
TRBJ1-5 | TRBV28 | 11 | ASTRYSNQPQH
TRBJ2-7 | TRBV7-2 | 13 | ASSTTGSHPYEQY
TRBJ1-2 | TRBV6-1 | 13 | ASSPMDRENYGYT
TRBJ1-2 | TRBV11-2 | 10 | ASSTSGNGYT
TRBJ1-3 | TRBV25-1 | 10 | ASSRQGNTIY
TRBJ2-3 | TRBV5-8 | 16 | ASSLDIRRALYTDTQY
. | TRBV7-2 | 14 | ASSLVPSGYSYEQY
TRBJ1-2 | TRBV29-1 | 10 | SAKQGDYGYT
TRBJ1-1 | TRBV5-1 | 14 | ASSLGGSGRWTEAF
TRBJ2-5 | TRBV19 | 11 | ASSIQGAQEQY
TRBJ2-7 | TRBV7-9 | 11 | ASRLRNSYEQY
TRBJ2-1 | TRBV27 | 10 | ASSKPSGEQF
TRBJ2-7 | TRBV5-6 | 13 | ASSLWGGSSYEQY
TRBJ2-6 | TRBV19 | 15 | ASSIDREGSGANGLT
TRBJ1-2 | TRBV5-1 | 15 | ASRGRGQKTDDYGYT
TRBJ2-1 | TRBV10-3 | 10 | AISDYREEQF
TRBJ2-1 | TRBV21-1 | 14 | ASSKAKREVYNEQF
TRBJ2-7 | TRBV9 | 12 | ANSAGRAGWEQY
TRBJ1-2 | TRBV6-6 | 11 | ASRSDRAGGYT
TRBJ2-7 | TRBV10-2 | 11 | ASSAGLYYEQY
TRBJ2-7 | TRBV4-2 | 16 | ASSQVGGLAGDSYEQY
TRBJ2-1 | TRBV9 | 14 | ASSVGLAGEYNEQF
TRBJ2-7 | TRBV7-7 | 11 | ASSLAAGYEQY
TRBJ1-1 | TRBV10-3 | 11 | AIMTGVNTEAF
TRBJ2-7 | TRBV4-2 | 14 | ASSQDEDSGIYEQY
TRBJ1-1 | TRBV25-1 | 14 | ASSEYGEGKNTEAF
TRBJ2-4 | TRBV5-4 | 12 | ASSFRGDINIQY
TRBJ1-2 | TRBV2 | 15 | ASSSAGWDRGDYGYT